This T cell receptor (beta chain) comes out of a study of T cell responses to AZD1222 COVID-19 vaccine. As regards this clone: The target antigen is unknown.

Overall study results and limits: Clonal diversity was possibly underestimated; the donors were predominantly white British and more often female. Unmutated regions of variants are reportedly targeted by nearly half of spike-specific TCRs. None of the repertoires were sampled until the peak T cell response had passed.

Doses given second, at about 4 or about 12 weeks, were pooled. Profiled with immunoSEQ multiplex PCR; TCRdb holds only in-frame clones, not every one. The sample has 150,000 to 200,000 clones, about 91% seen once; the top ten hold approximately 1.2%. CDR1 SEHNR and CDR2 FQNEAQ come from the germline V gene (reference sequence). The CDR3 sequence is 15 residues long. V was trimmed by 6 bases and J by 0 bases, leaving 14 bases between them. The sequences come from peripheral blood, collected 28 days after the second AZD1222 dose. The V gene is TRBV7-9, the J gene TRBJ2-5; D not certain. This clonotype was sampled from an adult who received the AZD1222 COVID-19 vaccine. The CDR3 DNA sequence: TGTGCCAGCAGTAATTGGCTCCAAAACCAAGAGACCCAGTACTTC. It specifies CASSNWLQNQETQYF.